The 9 T cell receptor beta chains below all came from one sample that was sequenced in a study of T cells in women clearing cervical HPV infection. Produced via immunoSEQ multiplex PCR; TCRdb's table is partial and in-frame only. The table gives under 25,000 clones; the top ten clones make up about 17% of it. The material sequenced was blood buffy coat. All receptors derive from a woman aged 18-70 years with a cervical HPV16 infection that either progressed to CIN3+ or cleared (not recorded which).

Comments on this clone: The sequenced fragment ends 3 residues before the CDR3 boundary, so the rest is inferred from the germline J gene. This sequence joins TRBV14 and TRBJ1-4, with TRBD1 identical over 8 bases. This CDR3 is 15 amino acids long. CDR1 SGHDN and CDR2 FVKESK come from the germline V gene. The CDR3 DNA, read in part, is TGTGCCAGCAGACTGGGACAGGCGGGGAGATCACCA. It yields the protein CASRLGQAGRSP. The full-length CDR3 reads as CASRLGQAGRSPLFF. Supplemented by reference TRBV14 and TRBJ1-4, the full variable domain reads EAGVTQFPSHSVIEKGQTVTLRCDPISGHDNLYWYRRVMGKEIKFLLHFVKESKQDESGMPNNRFLAERTGGTYSTLKVQPAELEDSGVYFCASRLGQAGRSPLFFGSGTQLSVL.

Concerning this clone: The sequenced fragment ends 3 residues before the CDR3 boundary, so the rest is inferred from the germline J gene. V is TRBV20-1 and J is TRBJ2-5, with a tentative D call TRBD2 (6 bases). Trimming left V 3 bases short and J 3 bases short, with 17 bases between. Germline-derived CDR1 and CDR2 are DFQATT and SNEGSKA (reference sequence). This CDR3 comprises 15 residues. This CDR3 reads CSASRPRGIKETQYF. The DNA read from the CDR3 is TGCAGTGCTAGCCGGCCCCGGGGGATTAAAGAGACC.

Comment on this clone: The CDR3 end is not reached by the read, which stops 3 residues before it; the germline J gene fills it in. The chain employs TRBV7-2 and TRBJ2-3; 7 bases align to TRBD2. This CDR3 region has 14 residues. V shed 7 bases and J 6 bases; nucleotides not matched to a gene: 10. Germline V gene data show CDR1 as SGHTA and CDR2 as FQGNSA. Here the CDR3 reads CASIGRFGGDTQYF. The sequenced CDR3 bases are TGTGCCAGCATCGGAAGGTTCGGGGGGGATACG. The whole variable domain, filled in from reference TRBV7-2 and TRBJ2-3, reads GAGVSQSPSNKVTEKGKDVELRCDPISGHTALYWYRQSLGQGLEFLIYFQGNSAPDKSGLPSDRFSAERTGGSVSTLTIQRTQQEDSAVYLCASIGRFGGDTQYFGPGTRLTVL.

As concerns this clone: The missing CDR3 end, 3 residues past where the read stops, is filled in from the germline J gene. The chain has TRBV7-9 and TRBJ2-5, with D perhaps matching TRBD1 (8 bases). This CDR3 has 15 residues. Trimming shortened V by 5 bases and J by 5 bases, and 18 bases separated the two germline ends. Germline CDR1 and CDR2: SEHNR and FQNEAQ (reference sequence). CDR3 loop: CASSNRGGPMETQYF. The CDR3 bases that were read are TGTGCCAGCAGCAACAGGGGGGGACCGATGGAGACC.

Regarding this clone: The read stops 3 residues short of the end of the CDR3; the missing end is completed from the germline J gene. This sequence joins TRBV5-1 and TRBJ2-7, with a tentative D call TRBD1 (7 bases). CDR3 length equals 13 residues. V dropped 5 bases and J dropped 6 bases, with 15 bases sitting between them. The germline V gene encodes CDR1 SGHRS and CDR2 YFSETQ. The CDR3 here is CASSPGTAGEQYF. CDR3 bases read: TGCGCCAGCAGTCCCGGGACAGCGGGCGAG.

As concerns this clone: The read ends 3 residues before the CDR3 terminus; that terminus is restored from the germline J gene. The V call is TRBV2, the J call TRBJ1-5; D is unclear. CDR3 size: 16 residues. Germline-derived CDR1 and CDR2 are SNHLY and FYNNEI. The germline V and J ends were trimmed by 4 bases and 5 bases, with 18 bases remaining between them. The CDR3 bases that were read are TGTGCCAGCAGTGTGGCTTTGTCCAGGTTTCATCAGCCC. It specifies CASSVALSRFHQP. The full CDR3 protein is CASSVALSRFHQPQHF.

As regards this clone: The sequence runs out 3 residues before the end of the CDR3; the remainder is reconstructed from the germline J gene. V gene TRBV5-1 combines with J gene TRBJ1-1, with D perhaps matching TRBD1 (5 bases). Germline CDR1 and CDR2: SGHRS and YFSETQ. The CDR3 loop spans 15 amino acids. V dropped 0 bases and J dropped 0 bases, with 9 bases sitting between them. This chain's CDR3 is CASSLVGPLNTEAFF. CDR3 DNA, as far as it was read: TGCGCCAGCAGCTTGGTGGGGCCCCTGAACACTGAA.

About this clone itself: The read falls 3 residues short of the CDR3 end, and the missing part is taken from the germline J gene. The chain is built from TRBV20-1 and TRBJ2-3, with 12 positions matching TRBD2. V lost 0 bases and J lost 3; bases outside the gene matches: 4. Germline V lookup: CDR1 DFQATT, CDR2 SNEGSKA (reference sequence). The CDR3 contains 16 residues. The chain's CDR3 is CSARDQTSGGTDTQYF. Incomplete CDR3 DNA: TGCAGTGCTAGAGATCAGACTAGCGGGGGAACAGATACG.

About this clone itself: The read terminates 3 residues before the CDR3 end, so the remaining end is supplied by the germline J gene. The V gene is TRBV5-1, the J gene TRBJ2-2, with 9 bases matching TRBD1. The V gene's germline CDR1 is SGHRS and CDR2 YFSETQ. The CDR3 length is 16 residues. The part of the CDR3 DNA that was read is TGCGCCAGCAGTCAACAGGGGGCCTCCTATAATTCACCG. This gives the protein CASSQQGASYNSP. In full, the CDR3 reads CASSQQGASYNSPLFF. Full variable domain (remainder filled in from reference TRBV5-1 and TRBJ2-2): KAGVTQTPRYLIKTRGQQVTLSCSPISGHRSVSWYQQTPGQGLQFLFEYFSETQRNKGNFPGRFSGRQFSNSRSEMNVSTLELGDSALYLCASSQQGASYNSPLFFGEGSRLTVL.